There are many counts of the clone carrying this T cell receptor (beta chain). Its matching antigen is unknown. The data are from a study of glioma-infiltrating T cells. The iRepertoire nested amplicon-rescue multiplex PCR amplified TCR alpha and beta CDR3s from RNA. From the multiplex PCR reads, TCRdb called clonotypes with MiXCR, one entry per CDR3 protein. The top ten clones hold over 12% of a sample with 100,000 to 150,000 distinct CDR3 sequences, 20% to 25% of them seen once. Germline V lookup: CDR1 MNHEY, CDR2 SVGEGT. This CDR3 has 21 residues. V dropped 2 bases and J dropped 4 bases, with 30 bases sitting between them. Study conclusions and caveats: Non-neoplastic patients had below-expected tissue-blood divergence, while all gliomas exceeded expectation.

The rearrangement uses TRBV6-2 or TRBV6-3 and TRBJ2-1; a possible D gene is TRBD2 (6 bases). The source of this sequence is a human donor with low-grade glioma or glioblastoma, undergoing nonglioma brain surgery, or in good health (not recorded which). The sample consisted of glioma tissue, nonneoplastic brain tissue, or PBMCs (not recorded which). CDR3 nucleotide sequence: TGTGCCAGCAGTTACAGGCAGGAGGGGTGGATCAGCGGATGGGTGTACAATGAGCAGTTCTTC. It encodes CASSYRQEGWISGWVYNEQFF.